This section outlines one TCR beta chain sequence together with its context. Its target antigen remains unknown. Per-base quality was not reported, and no clone a single base away is much larger than it. These data come from a study of T cell changes during pregnancy in multiple sclerosis (dated by TCRdb to the late 2010s). Context from the whole study: In women with multiple sclerosis, the researchers looked at how the T cell repertoire shifted as pregnancy progressed.

The CDR3, cysteine through phenylalanine, is 15 amino acids long. The CDR3 DNA has 45 bases and is translated from base 1. Trimming leaves V shorter by 6 bases and J shorter by 0 bases, with the junction holding 1 base beyond the gene matches. The germline V gene encodes CDR1 SNHLY and CDR2 FYNNEI. Libraries were made using the immunoSEQ multiplex PCR assay. The source is immuneACCESS, and TCRdb retained only in-frame sequences with V and J called. Part of the clones is not carried over; for the studies checked, unresolved V genes explain less than half of this, and the remainder is unexplained. A total of 65,000 to 95,000 clones appear in this sample, 93% of them only once. Around 2.6% of the sample is taken by the ten largest.

This material consisted of peripheral blood, taken after pregnancy. The chain was built from TRBV2 and TRBJ1-6, with 8 central nucleotides matching TRBD1. The receptor was derived from a female donor in good health, enrolled as a control in a pregnancy study. The DNA sequence is TGTGCCAGCAGGACAGGGGTCTCCTATAATTCACCCCTCCACTTT. Its translation is CASRTGVSYNSPLHF.